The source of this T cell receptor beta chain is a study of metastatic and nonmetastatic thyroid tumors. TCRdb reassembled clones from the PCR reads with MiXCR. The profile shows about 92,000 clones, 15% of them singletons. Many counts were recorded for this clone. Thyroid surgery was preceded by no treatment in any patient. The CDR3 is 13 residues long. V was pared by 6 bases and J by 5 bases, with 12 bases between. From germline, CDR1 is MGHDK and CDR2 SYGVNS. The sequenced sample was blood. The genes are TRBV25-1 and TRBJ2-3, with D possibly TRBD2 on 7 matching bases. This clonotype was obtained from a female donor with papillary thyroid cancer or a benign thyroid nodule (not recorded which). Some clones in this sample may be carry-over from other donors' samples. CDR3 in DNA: TGTGCCAGCAGGGGGGGGGCGGGAGATACGCAGTATTTT. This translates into CASRGGAGDTQYF. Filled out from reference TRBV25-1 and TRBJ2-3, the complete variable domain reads EADIYQTPRYLVIGTGKKITLECSQTMGHDKMYWYQQDPGMELHLIHYSYGVNSTEKGDLSSESTVSRIRTEHFPLTLESARPSHTSQYLCASRGGAGDTQYFGPGTRLTVL.